Given below is one TCR beta chain in context. This specimen comes from a study of graft-versus-host responses after intestinal transplantation. At the level of the study: Every recipient underwent anti-thymocyte globulin induction, then tacrolimus and steroids for roughly 3 years.

TCRdb's table, derived via immunoSEQ multiplex PCR, lists solely in-frame clones and lacks some. The table shows roughly 13,000 clones, with about 88% occurring only once. The CDR3 consists of 15 residues. V was cut by 6 bases and J by 5 bases, with 19 bases left in between. CDR1 is SGHAT and CDR2 is FQNNGV in the germline V gene. This sequence originates from a human patient who received an intestinal transplant, so some T cells may come from the graft donor. The source was PBMCs, collected roughly 300 days after intestinal transplant. The chain joins TRBV11-2 to TRBJ1-1, with D unresolved. Here the CDR3 reads CASRVGRGLGTEAFF. The CDR3 nucleotides are TGTGCCAGCAGAGTAGGACGGGGATTAGGTACTGAAGCTTTCTTT.